This T cell receptor beta chain is drawn from a study of T cells after yellow fever vaccination. General study points: Almost every vaccine-responding clonotype was undetectable in sorted memory subsets on day 0. One caveat is that FACS-sorted repertoires could contain abundant clonotypes contaminating from the bulk population.

Researchers made TCR cDNA using 5'RACE template switching, and this step added a universal primer site and UMIs. TCRdb re-called the 5' RACE reads with MiXCR, one entry per CDR3 protein. The sample lists more than 45,000 distinct CDR3 sequences; 5.5% to 6% were seen once. Germline loops: CDR1 SEHNR, CDR2 FQNEAQ (reference sequence). There are 17 residues in the CDR3. Trimming removed 5 bases from V and 1 base from J, with 20 bases in between. Sequenced here: PBMCs, either bulk or a sorted T-cell subset (CD4+, CD8+, memory, or dextramer-sorted; not recorded which), sampled on the day of the yellow fever booster vaccination. V gene TRBV7-9 combines with J gene TRBJ2-5, with D perhaps matching TRBD2 (5 bases). The receptor was derived from a man between 18 and 35 years old who received the YFV17D yellow fever vaccine. CDR3 nucleotides: TGTGCCAGCAGCCTATTTTATGGAGGCCTCTTCCAAGAGACCCAGTACTTC. It is translated as CASSLFYGGLFQETQYF.